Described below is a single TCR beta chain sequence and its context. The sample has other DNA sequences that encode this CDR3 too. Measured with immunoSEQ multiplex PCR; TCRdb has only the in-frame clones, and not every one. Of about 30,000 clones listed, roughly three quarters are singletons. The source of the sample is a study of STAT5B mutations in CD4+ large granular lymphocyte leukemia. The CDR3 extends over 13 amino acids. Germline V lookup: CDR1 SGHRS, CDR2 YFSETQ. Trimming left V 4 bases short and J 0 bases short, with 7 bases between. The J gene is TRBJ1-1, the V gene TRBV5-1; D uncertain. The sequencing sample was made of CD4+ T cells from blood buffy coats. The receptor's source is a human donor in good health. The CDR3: CASSLGLNTEAFF. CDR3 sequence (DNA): TGCGCCAGCAGCCTGGGGTTGAACACTGAAGCTTTCTTT.